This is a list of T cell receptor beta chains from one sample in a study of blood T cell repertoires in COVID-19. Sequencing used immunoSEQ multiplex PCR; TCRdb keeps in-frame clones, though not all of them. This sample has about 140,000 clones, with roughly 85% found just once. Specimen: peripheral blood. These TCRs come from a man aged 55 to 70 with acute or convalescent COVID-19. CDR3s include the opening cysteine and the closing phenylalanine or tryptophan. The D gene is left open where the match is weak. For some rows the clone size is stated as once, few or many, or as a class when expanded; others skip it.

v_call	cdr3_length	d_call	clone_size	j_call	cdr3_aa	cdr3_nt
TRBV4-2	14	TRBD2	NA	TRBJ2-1	CASSHAGTTNEQFF	TGTGCCAGCAGCCACGCCGGGACTACCAATGAGCAGTTCTTC
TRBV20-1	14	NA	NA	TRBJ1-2	CSASSAGNTYGYTF	TGCAGTGCTAGTTCCGCAGGGAATACCTATGGCTACACCTTC
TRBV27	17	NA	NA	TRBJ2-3	CASSLNRVQDITDTQYF	TGTGCCAGCAGTTTAAACAGGGTCCAGGACATCACAGATACGCAGTATTTT
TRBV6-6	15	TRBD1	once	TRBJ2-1	CASSRDRGTYNEQFF	TGTGCCAGCAGCCGGGACAGGGGGACCTACAATGAGCAGTTCTTC
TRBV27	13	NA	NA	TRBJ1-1	CASSFSGGAEAFF	TGTGCCAGCAGTTTCTCGGGGGGGGCTGAAGCTTTCTTT
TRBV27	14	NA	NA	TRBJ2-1	CASSYNGAYNEQFF	TGTGCCAGCAGTTACAACGGGGCCTACAATGAGCAGTTCTTC
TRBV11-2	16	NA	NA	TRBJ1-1	CASSLDQTGLLGGAFF	TGTGCCAGCAGCTTAGACCAAACAGGGCTGTTGGGTGGAGCTTTCTTT
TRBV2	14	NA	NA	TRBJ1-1	CASIIDGLNTEAFF	TGTGCCAGCATCATAGACGGGTTGAACACTGAAGCTTTCTTT
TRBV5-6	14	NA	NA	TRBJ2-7	CASSSGQGGYEQYF	TGTGCCAGCAGCTCTGGGCAGGGCGGCTACGAGCAGTACTTC
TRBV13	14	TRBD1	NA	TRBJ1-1	CASSSQGGDTEAFF	TGTGCCAGCAGCTCACAGGGGGGAGACACTGAAGCTTTCTTT
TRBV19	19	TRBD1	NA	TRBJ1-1	CASSASPHTGAVMNTEAFF	TGTGCCAGTAGTGCGTCGCCCCATACAGGGGCCGTAATGAACACTGAAGCTTTCTTT
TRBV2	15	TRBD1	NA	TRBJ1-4	CASSGTGEVGEKLFF	TGTGCCAGCAGCGGGACAGGGGAGGTGGGTGAAAAACTGTTTTTT
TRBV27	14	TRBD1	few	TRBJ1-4	CASPGQGAGEKLFF	TGTGCCAGTCCGGGACAGGGGGCCGGGGAAAAACTGTTTTTT
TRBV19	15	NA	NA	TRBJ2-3	CASISSETSTDTQYF	TGTGCCAGTATTAGTAGCGAAACTAGCACAGATACGCAGTATTTT
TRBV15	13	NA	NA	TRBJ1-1	CATSGAGNTEAFF	TGTGCCACCAGCGGGGCCGGGAACACTGAAGCTTTCTTT
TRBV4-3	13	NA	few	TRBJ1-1	CASSQDAVTEAFF	TGCGCCAGCAGCCAAGATGCAGTCACTGAAGCTTTCTTT
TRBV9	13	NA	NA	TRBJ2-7	CASSPRDSDEQYF	TGTGCCAGCAGCCCACGGGACTCCGACGAGCAGTACTTC
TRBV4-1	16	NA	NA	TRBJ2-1	CASSQVTGSSYNEQFF	TGCGCCAGCAGCCAAGTCACAGGGAGCTCCTACAATGAGCAGTTCTTC
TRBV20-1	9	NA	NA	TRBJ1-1	CSASGTPFF	TGCAGTGCTTCTGGGACACCCTTCTTT
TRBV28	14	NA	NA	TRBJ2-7	CATQQGYGTYEQYF	TGTGCCACTCAACAGGGATATGGCACCTACGAGCAGTACTTC
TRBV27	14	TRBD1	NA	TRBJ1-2	CASSNRQGDYGYTF	TGTGCCAGCAGTAACCGACAGGGGGACTATGGCTACACCTTC
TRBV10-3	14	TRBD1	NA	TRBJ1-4	CAISVDRGLEKLFF	TGTGCCATCAGTGTTGACAGGGGGCTTGAAAAACTGTTTTTT
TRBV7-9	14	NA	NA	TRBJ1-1	CASSVKAGISEAFF	TGTGCCAGCAGCGTAAAAGCGGGGATCAGTGAAGCTTTCTTT
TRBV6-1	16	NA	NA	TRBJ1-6	CASSESPGLENSPLHF	TGTGCCAGCAGTGAGTCACCGGGATTAGAAAATTCACCCCTCCACTTT
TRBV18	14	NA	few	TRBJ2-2	CASWPGGGAGELFF	TGTGCCAGCTGGCCAGGTGGCGGGGCCGGGGAGCTGTTTTTT
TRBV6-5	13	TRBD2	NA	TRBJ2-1	CASGSGRNNEQFF	TGTGCCAGTGGTAGCGGGAGAAACAATGAGCAGTTCTTC
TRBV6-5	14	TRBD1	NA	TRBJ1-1	CASTLTGGNTEAFF	TGTGCCAGCACCCTTACAGGGGGGAACACTGAAGCTTTCTTT
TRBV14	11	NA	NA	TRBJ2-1	CASSQKGPPFF	TGTGCCAGCAGCCAAAAGGGGCCGCCGTTCTTC
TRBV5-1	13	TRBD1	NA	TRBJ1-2	CASSGYSEGASTF	TGCGCCAGCAGCGGCTACTCAGAGGGGGCCTCGACCTTC
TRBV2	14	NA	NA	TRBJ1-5	CASRQGHSNQPQHF	TGTGCCAGCAGGCAGGGCCATAGCAATCAGCCCCAGCATTTT
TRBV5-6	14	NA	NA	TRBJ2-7	CASSLAGGIREQYF	TGTGCCAGCAGCTTGGCCGGGGGAATAAGGGAGCAGTACTTC
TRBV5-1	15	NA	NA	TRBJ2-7	CASSTGGGVVHEQYF	TGCGCCAGCAGCACAGGGGGGGGAGTCGTCCACGAGCAGTACTTC
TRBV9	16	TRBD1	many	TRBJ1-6	CASSVTLDRDNSPLHF	TGTGCCAGCAGCGTTACCCTGGACAGGGATAATTCACCCCTCCACTTT
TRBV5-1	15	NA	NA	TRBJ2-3	CASQLQDSLPDTQYF	TGCGCCAGCCAGCTACAGGACAGCTTACCAGATACGCAGTATTTT
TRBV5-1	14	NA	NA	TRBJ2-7	CASSPGTSTYEQYF	TGCGCCAGCAGCCCTGGGACATCCACCTACGAGCAGTACTTC
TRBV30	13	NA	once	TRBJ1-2	CAWSPSRDYGYTF	TGTGCCTGGAGCCCGTCACGGGACTATGGCTACACCTTC
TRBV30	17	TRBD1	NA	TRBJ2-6	CAWVRDRVRSGANVLTF	TGTGCCTGGGTCCGGGACAGGGTAAGGTCTGGGGCCAACGTCCTGACTTTC
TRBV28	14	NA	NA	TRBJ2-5	CASSLAGFGETQYF	TGTGCCAGCAGTTTAGCCGGGTTCGGGGAGACCCAGTACTTC
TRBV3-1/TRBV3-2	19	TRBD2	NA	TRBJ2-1	CASSPGLAGGPESYNEQFF	TGTGCCAGCAGCCCCGGACTAGCGGGAGGGCCTGAGTCCTACAATGAGCAGTTCTTC
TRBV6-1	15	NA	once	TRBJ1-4	CASSEGRGGGEKLFF	TGTGCCAGCAGTGAAGGTCGGGGAGGAGGTGAAAAACTGTTTTTT
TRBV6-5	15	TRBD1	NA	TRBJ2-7	CASRIDRDRVGEQYF	TGTGCCAGCAGAATAGACAGGGATCGTGTTGGCGAGCAGTACTTC
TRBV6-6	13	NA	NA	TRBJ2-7	CASSLTPAYEQYF	TGTGCCAGCAGCCTTACCCCAGCCTACGAGCAGTACTTC
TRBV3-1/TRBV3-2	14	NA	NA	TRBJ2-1	CASSQASFRNEQFF	TGTGCCAGCAGCCAAGCGAGTTTCAGGAATGAGCAGTTCTTC
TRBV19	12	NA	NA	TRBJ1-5	CASSVGAQPQHF	TGTGCCAGTAGTGTAGGAGCTCAGCCCCAGCATTTT
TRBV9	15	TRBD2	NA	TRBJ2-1	CASSVGTSVYNEQFF	TGTGCCAGCAGCGTTGGGACTAGCGTCTACAATGAGCAGTTCTTC
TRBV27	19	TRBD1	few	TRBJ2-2	CASSPPGTGGAFGTGELFF	TGTGCCAGCAGTCCCCCGGGGACAGGGGGCGCTTTTGGCACCGGGGAGCTGTTTTTT
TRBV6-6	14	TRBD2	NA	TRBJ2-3	CASSYRGRVDTQYF	TGTGCCAGCAGTTACCGCGGGAGGGTGGATACGCAGTATTTT
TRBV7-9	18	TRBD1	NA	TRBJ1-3	CASSLILAGGATGNTIYF	TGTGCCAGCAGCTTAATACTCGCAGGGGGCGCAACTGGAAACACCATATATTTT
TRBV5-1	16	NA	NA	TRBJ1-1	CASSSGPGIRNTEAFF	TGCGCCAGCAGCTCCGGGCCAGGGATTAGAAACACTGAAGCTTTCTTT
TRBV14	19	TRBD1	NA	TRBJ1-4	CASSQDPRGQVRTNEKLFF	TGTGCCAGCAGCCAAGATCCCAGGGGGCAGGTCCGCACTAATGAAAAACTGTTTTTT
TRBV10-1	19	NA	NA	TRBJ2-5	CASSECWQGPSTYQETQYF	TGCGCCAGCAGTGAATGCTGGCAGGGGCCATCGACGTACCAAGAGACCCAGTACTTC
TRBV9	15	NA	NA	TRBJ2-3	CASSVSSTSTDTQYF	TGTGCCAGCAGCGTATCGTCGACTAGCACAGATACGCAGTATTTT
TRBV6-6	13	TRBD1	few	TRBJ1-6	CASRGQGDSPLHF	TGTGCCAGCAGGGGACAGGGTGATTCACCCCTCCACTTT
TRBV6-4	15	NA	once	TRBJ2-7	CASRVLVPYSNEQYF	TGTGCCAGCAGGGTACTAGTGCCCTACTCCAACGAGCAGTACTTC
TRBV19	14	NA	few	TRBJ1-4	CASTSLGEMEKLFF	TGTGCCAGTACCTCCCTAGGGGAAATGGAAAAACTGTTTTTT
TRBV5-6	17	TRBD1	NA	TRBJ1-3	CASSLEQGGHSGNTIYF	TGTGCCAGCAGCTTAGAACAGGGGGGCCACTCTGGAAACACCATATATTTT
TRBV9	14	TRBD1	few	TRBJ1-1	CASSGPGTDTEAFF	TGTGCCAGCAGCGGTCCCGGGACAGACACTGAAGCTTTCTTT
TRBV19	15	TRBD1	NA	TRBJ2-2	CASTVGTGITGELFF	TGTGCCAGTACAGTCGGGACAGGGATCACCGGGGAGCTGTTTTTT
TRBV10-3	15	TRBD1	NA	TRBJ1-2	CAITAGGQGARGYTF	TGTGCCATCACCGCTGGGGGACAGGGGGCCAGAGGCTACACCTTC
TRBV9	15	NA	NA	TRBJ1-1	CASSAGDIEGTEAFF	TGTGCCAGCAGCGCCGGGGACATCGAGGGTACTGAAGCTTTCTTT